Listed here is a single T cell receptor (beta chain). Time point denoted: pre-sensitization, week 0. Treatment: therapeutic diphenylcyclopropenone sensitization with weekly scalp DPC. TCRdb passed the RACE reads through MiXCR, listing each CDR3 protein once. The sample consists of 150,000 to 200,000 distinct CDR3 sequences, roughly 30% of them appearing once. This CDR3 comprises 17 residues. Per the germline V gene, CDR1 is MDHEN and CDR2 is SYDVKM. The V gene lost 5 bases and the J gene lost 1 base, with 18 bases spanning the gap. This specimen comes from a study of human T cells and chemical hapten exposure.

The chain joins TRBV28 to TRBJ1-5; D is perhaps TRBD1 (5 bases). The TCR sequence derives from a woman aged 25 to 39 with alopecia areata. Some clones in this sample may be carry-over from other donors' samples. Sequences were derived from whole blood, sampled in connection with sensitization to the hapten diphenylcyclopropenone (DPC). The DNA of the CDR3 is TGTGCCAGCAGTCCTATTAGACAGACTACGAGCAATCAGCCCCAGCATTTT. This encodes CASSPIRQTTSNQPQHF.